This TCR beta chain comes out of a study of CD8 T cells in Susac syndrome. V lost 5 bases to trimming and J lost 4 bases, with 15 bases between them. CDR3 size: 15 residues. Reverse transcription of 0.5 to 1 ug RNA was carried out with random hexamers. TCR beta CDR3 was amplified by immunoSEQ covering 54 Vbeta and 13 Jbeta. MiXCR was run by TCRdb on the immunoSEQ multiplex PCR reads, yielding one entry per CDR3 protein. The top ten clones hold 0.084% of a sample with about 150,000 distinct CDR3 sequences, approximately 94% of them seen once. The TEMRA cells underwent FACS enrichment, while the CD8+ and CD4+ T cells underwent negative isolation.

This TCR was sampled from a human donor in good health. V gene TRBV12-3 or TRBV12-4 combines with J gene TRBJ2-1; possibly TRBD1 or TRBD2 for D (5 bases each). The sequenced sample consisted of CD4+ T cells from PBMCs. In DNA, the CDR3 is TGTGCCAGCAGTCTGGCCGGGACCGTTTACAATGAGCAGTTCTTC. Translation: CASSLAGTVYNEQFF.